These 25 T cell receptor beta chains came from one sample sequenced in a study of blood T cells in healthy people across ages. Primed by a sample-barcoded 5' primer and a J-beta primer mix, a second PCR proceeded for about 6 to 11 cycles. Each CDR3 protein gets one entry after TCRdb re-called the 5' RACE reads with MiXCR. This sample yields roughly 800,000 distinct CDR3 sequences, of which roughly 64% are seen a single time; over 20% belongs to the top ten. Sequenced input: blood. Every receptor here comes from a young man in good health.

This chain joins TRBV20-1 and TRBJ2-5, with 9 bases lining up with TRBD1. The J call may be mistaken, given a closer DNA end match to TRBJ2-7. Germline V gene lookup returns CDR1 DFQATT and CDR2 SNEGSKA (reference sequence). The CDR3 covers 15 residues. This CDR3 reads CSARDRDRDASEQYF. DNA of the CDR3: TGCAGTGCTAGAGACCGGGACAGGGATGCCAGCGAGCAGTACTTC.

The chain has TRBV19 and TRBJ2-5, with a weak D call TRBD1 (5 bases). Germline values: CDR1 LNHDA, CDR2 SQIVND (reference sequence). Trimming cost V 6 bases and J 3 bases, with 14 bases left between them. The CDR3 runs 14 residues. CDR3 bases: TGTGCCAGTAGGGCCGACAGATTCGAAGAGACCCAGTACTTC. As protein: CASRADRFEETQYF.

The CDR3 loop is CASSLSGLSSYEQYF. CDR3 in DNA: TGTGCCAGCAGTTTATCTGGGTTAAGCTCCTACGAGCAGTACTTC. The chain employs TRBV12-3 or TRBV12-4 and TRBJ2-7, with no clear D. V shed 2 bases and J shed 0 bases, with 11 bases lying between them. CDR3 length: 15 amino acids.

V and J are TRBV12-3 or TRBV12-4 and TRBJ2-1, with 12 bases fitting TRBD2. The DNA end is more similar to TRBJ2-7, so the J call may be wrong. The CDR3 is made up of 16 amino acids. DNA of the CDR3: TGTGCCAGCAGCTCCACCGGACTAGCGGGGCACAATGAGCAGTACTTC. It specifies CASSSTGLAGHNEQYF.

This chain joins TRBV7-9 and TRBJ1-5; 7 bases match TRBD1. The CDR3 is 15 residues long. The ends lost 6 bases at V and 5 bases at J; junction bases unmatched: 10. Per the germline V gene, CDR1 is SEHNR and CDR2 is FQNEAQ (reference sequence). In nucleotides, the CDR3 is TGTGCCAGCAGTCCCCCGGGACAGAGGGATCAGCCCCAGCATTTT. Its translation is CASSPPGQRDQPQHF.

V gene TRBV28 combines with J gene TRBJ1-2; tentatively, D is TRBD1 (6 bases). CDR1 MDHEN and CDR2 SYDVKM come from the germline V gene. Trimming took 6 bases from V and 6 from J, leaving 14 bases between them. The CDR3 sequence is 13 residues long. CDR3 in DNA: TGTGCCAGCAGCCTTCCCCAGGGGAATGGCTACACCTTC. Translated, it gives CASSLPQGNGYTF.

The chain uses TRBV11-2 and TRBJ2-3; 9 bases match TRBD1. Per the germline V gene, CDR1 is SGHAT and CDR2 is FQNNGV. The CDR3 is 17 residues long. V was clipped by 4 bases and J by 2 bases; unmatched bases: 10. The CDR3 coding sequence is TGTGCCAGCAGCTCCTTCTCCGGGACAGGGTACACAGATACGCAGTATTTT. It specifies CASSSFSGTGYTDTQYF.

The rearrangement joins TRBV10-3 to TRBJ2-3, with no clear D. Trimming took 7 bases from V and 6 from J, leaving 14 bases between them. The CDR3 sequence is 13 residues long. From germline, CDR1 is ENHRY and CDR2 SYGVKD. CDR3 loop: CAINPTAQDTQYF. The CDR3 region has the DNA TGTGCCATCAACCCCACGGCCCAGGATACGCAGTATTTT.

The chain recombines TRBV27 with TRBJ1-2; D is undetermined. The germline V gene encodes CDR1 MNHEY and CDR2 SMNVEV (reference sequence). The CDR3 consists of 13 residues. The V end was cut by 6 bases, the J end by 4 bases, with 12 bases between. CDR3 region: CASRATSPYGYTF. Here the CDR3 DNA reads TGTGCCAGCAGAGCGACAAGCCCCTATGGCTACACCTTC.

The rearrangement joins TRBV6-5 to TRBJ2-7, with D possibly matching TRBD2 (5 bases). Judging by the DNA end, TRBJ2-4 fits better; the J call may be wrong. CDR1 is MNHEY and CDR2 is SVGAGI in the germline V gene. The CDR3 sequence is 13 residues long. The CDR3 here is CASRPGYGSIQYF. The CDR3, as DNA: TGTGCCAGCAGGCCTGGATATGGGAGCATTCAGTACTTC.

This chain joins TRBV6-2 or TRBV6-3 and TRBJ2-5; the match to TRBD2 covers 7 bases. Germline V CDR1 and CDR2: MNHEY, SVGEGT. V shed 2 bases and J 1 base; nucleotides not matched to a gene: 7. The CDR3 totals 16 residues. This CDR3 reads CASSYPATSTQETQYF. CDR3 DNA sequence: TGTGCCAGCAGTTACCCAGCGACTAGCACCCAAGAGACCCAGTACTTC.

The chain couples TRBV19 to TRBJ2-1; D uncertain. The V end was cut by 3 bases, the J end by 8 bases, with 11 bases between. This CDR3 is built from 13 residues. Germline V gene sequence: CDR1 LNHDA, CDR2 SQIVND (reference sequence). Here the CDR3 reads CASSILEGHEQFF. The CDR3 DNA follows: TGTGCCAGTAGTATTCTCGAAGGGCATGAGCAGTTCTTC.

V usage is TRBV6-5 and J usage is TRBJ1-5; a weak D match, TRBD1 (6 bases). This CDR3 has 15 amino acids. The ends were cut back, 2 bases at V and 5 bases at J, with 13 bases in the middle. Germline lookup yields CDR1 MNHEY and CDR2 SVGAGI. This chain's CDR3 is CASSYGGAQDQPQHF. CDR3 in DNA: TGTGCCAGCAGTTACGGGGGGGCGCAGGATCAGCCCCAGCATTTT.

The chain has TRBV6-1 and TRBJ2-3; 7 bases map to TRBD2. CDR1 and CDR2 (germline): MNHNS, SASEGT. The CDR3 sequence is 14 residues long. Trimming took 8 bases from V and 4 from J; bases not matched to a gene: 9. The CDR3 DNA sequence: TGTGCCAGCGGAGGGAGGGAGGTGGCAGATACGCAGTATTTT. Protein product: CASGGREVADTQYF.

V is TRBV29-1 and J is TRBJ2-3, with TRBD2 as a possible D gene (6 bases). Germline V gives CDR1 SQVTM, CDR2 ANQGSEA. This CDR3 spans 14 amino acids. The ends were cut back, 6 bases at V and 0 bases at J, with 13 bases in the middle. CDR3 nucleotide sequence: TGCAGCGTCTGCCGGGACTTGAGCACAGATACGCAGTATTTT. Residues: CSVCRDLSTDTQYF.

The gene calls are TRBV20-1 and TRBJ2-3, with 8 bases matching TRBD1. Germline CDR1 is DFQATT and CDR2 is SNEGSKA (reference sequence). The CDR3 has 14 amino acids. V shed 5 bases, J shed 1 base, and the junction held 5 bases outside the gene matches. The CDR3 DNA reads as TGCAGTGCTCCGCAGACAGGGGGCACAGATACGCAGTATTTT. This gives the protein CSAPQTGGTDTQYF.

The table lists this clonotype with a few counts. V is TRBV6-1 and J is TRBJ2-5, with D hard to call. CDR1 is MNHNS and CDR2 is SASEGT in the germline V gene. The CDR3 length is 16 residues. Trimming left V 7 bases short and J 3 bases short, with 21 bases between. CDR3 amino acids: CASTPNFQYSKETQYF. The DNA of the CDR3 is TGTGCCAGCACCCCCAACTTCCAATATAGCAAAGAGACCCAGTACTTC.

The chain couples TRBV3-1 to TRBJ2-1, with 7 bases fitting TRBD2. In germline, CDR1 is LGHDT, CDR2 YNNKEL (reference sequence). V trimming: 1 base; J trimming: 12 bases; junction bases outside the gene matches: 9. The CDR3 sequence is 14 residues long. The DNA for the CDR3 is TGTGCCAGCAGCCAAGTGGGCTCGGGGGGAGGGCAGTTCTTC. Translation: CASSQVGSGGGQFF.

A few counts support this clonotype. The rearrangement joins TRBV3-1 to TRBJ2-5, with 8 nucleotides matching TRBD2. The length of the CDR3 is 16 residues. The V segment lost 4 bases and the J segment 0 bases; nucleotides outside the gene matches: 7. Germline values: CDR1 LGHDT, CDR2 YNNKEL (reference sequence). CDR3 nucleotide sequence: TGTGCCAGCAGCCCATCCTTAGCGGGGTACCAAGAGACCCAGTACTTC. It translates to CASSPSLAGYQETQYF.

The rearrangement uses TRBV7-2 and TRBJ2-5; possible D gene TRBD2, 7 bases. Between the trimmed V and J ends, which lost 6 bases and 11 bases, there was a span of 25 bases. Germline CDR1 reads SGHTA; CDR2 reads FQGNSA. The CDR3 loop spans 15 amino acids. CDR3 residues: CASRRGGLPMNEQYF. The DNA of the CDR3 is TGTGCCAGCAGGCGAGGGGGACTACCAATGAATGAGCAGTACTTC.

This clonotype has a handful of counts. The rearrangement uses TRBV4-2 and TRBJ1-4; D possibly corresponds to TRBD1 (6 bases). V dropped 3 bases and J dropped 7 bases, with 15 bases sitting between them. CDR1 is LGHNA and CDR2 is YNFKEQ in the germline V gene. The CDR3 is 15 residues long. CDR3 sequence: CASSQVQGKAEKLFF. The CDR3 bases are TGTGCCAGCAGCCAGGTACAGGGTAAGGCTGAAAAACTGTTTTTT.

This clonotype was seen a handful of times. The chain employs TRBV6-4 and TRBJ2-4; 9 bases agree with TRBD1. From germline, CDR1 is MRHNA and CDR2 SNTAGT. V shed 2 bases and J 13 bases; nucleotides not matched to a gene: 15. This CDR3 is 16 amino acids long. CDR3 sequence: CASSDTPGQGLREQYF. The CDR3 coding sequence is TGTGCCAGCAGTGACACCCCGGGACAGGGATTGAGGGAGCAGTACTTC.

The genes are TRBV12-3 or TRBV12-4 and TRBJ2-1, with D possibly being TRBD2 (6 bases). This CDR3 is built from 16 residues. V gave up 3 bases and J gave up 5 bases, with 17 bases separating them. CDR3 amino acids: CASSFLEGRPHNEQFF. CDR3 DNA sequence: TGTGCCAGCAGTTTTCTGGAGGGGAGACCTCACAATGAGCAGTTCTTC.

In its sample, this clonotype was seen a few times. For the CDR3, the DNA is TGCGCCAGCAGCTTGGCTCAGGGCCCAGCCTACGAGCAGTACTTC. Its protein is CASSLAQGPAYEQYF. V is TRBV5-1 and J is TRBJ2-7; possible D gene TRBD1, 5 bases. The CDR3 contains 15 residues. V lost 0 bases and J lost 2, with 12 bases in between. The V gene's germline CDR1 is SGHRS and CDR2 YFSETQ.

The chain uses TRBV20-1 and TRBJ2-7, with D uncertain. Germline V gene lookup returns CDR1 DFQATT and CDR2 SNEGSKA (reference sequence). CDR3 length: 15 amino acids. V was shortened by 3 bases and J by 3 bases, with 18 bases between the two germline ends. Written as DNA, the CDR3 is TGCAGTGCTAGCGCCTATGGACCTTTTAGCTACGAGCAGTACTTC. It translates to CSASAYGPFSYEQYF.